This T cell receptor (beta chain) came from a study of blood T cells in healthy people across ages (dated by TCRdb to between 2014 and 2016). About the full investigation: In model experiments, template switching captured roughly one uniquely barcoded TCR beta cDNA molecule for every two T cells. Using deep sequencing normalized with unique cDNA molecular identifiers, the study measured how TCR beta repertoire diversity changes with age. Four age groups were formed from the donors: young (average about 16 years), middle-aged (around 40), aged (around 62) and long-lived (about 75). Two additional independent replicas of 1 million unique cDNA reads from the same blood draw were analyzed for two donors (one aged 18 to 30 and one aged 80 or older). To avoid experimental bias, donors of different ages were randomly spread across the sequencing lanes.

Donors were 39 systemically healthy Caucasian individuals from Russia aged roughly 6 to 90 years. Each donor gave ten milliliters of peripheral blood, collected into EDTA-treated Vacutainer tubes. Ficoll-Paque density-gradient centrifugation was used to isolate PBMCs, with at least 6 million obtained per sample. Trizol reagent was used to extract total RNA from the PBMCs, yielding at least 5 micrograms per sample. The percentages of naive CD45RAhigh/CD27high T cells were determined by flow cytometry on a PBMC aliquot from every donor. Library creation used 5' RACE. Sequencer: Illumina HiSeq 2500. A second roughly 7 to 11 cycle PCR used a sample-barcoded 5' primer and a J-beta primer mix. Each TCR beta cDNA molecule received a unique molecular identifier from a template-switch 5' adaptor carrying 12 random nucleotides. At least 2.5 million CDR3-containing paired-end reads were obtained from each sample. The Mint cDNA synthesis kit, primed by a TRBC-specific oligonucleotide, was used to synthesize first-strand cDNA from all RNA. All cDNA was treated with uracil-DNA glycosylase and then went through a first 18-cycle PCR with the universal primers M1SS and BC2_uni_R. Regarding the original processing steps: Each sample was normalized by randomly selecting 1 million high-quality reads, each carrying a distinct molecular identifier. Instead of being binned into consensus sequences, reads that shared molecular identifiers were thrown out. MiTCR, set to a Q25 quality threshold and the strictest error-elimination algorithm, was used for CDR3 identification, clonotype clustering and error correction. Lower-bound total TCR beta diversity was estimated with a nonparametric unseen species model using Euler transformation. The public sequencing data were trimmed at Q25 with fastp and processed into clonotypes with MiXCR by TCRdb, which kept only in-frame beta chains. Rows matching on CDR3 protein sequence are summarized as one entry with the most common DNA and genes. The V and J calls come from TCRdb's annotation, not from the publication. Counted in this sample were 1.5 million to 2 million distinct CDR3 sequences; 28% of them appeared once. The ten largest make up about 7.7% of the sample.

The CDR3 goes from the cysteine to the phenylalanine over 16 residues. Only the CDR3 part of the read is kept: 48 bases, read in frame from the first base. Trimming costs V 1 base and J 2 bases, and their ends lie 18 bases apart. Looking up the germline V gene yields CDR1 SQVTM and CDR2 ANQGSEA. At least ten counts were recorded for this clonotype. Its antigen is currently not known. It has no much larger one-base neighbor in the sample; base qualities were not kept. Broad study findings and their caveats: A strong correlation was found between observed TCR beta diversity and the percentage of naive T cells measured by flow cytometry. Because donor CMV infection status was unknown, age-related changes in expanded clonotypes were potentially confounded. Observed TCR beta diversity per million T cells fell roughly linearly with age, and a significant reduction was already apparent by age roughly 40. Bulk unsorted PBMC profiling prevented conclusive comparison of naive and antigen-experienced compartments. Estimates of total diversity from one million sequenced T cells were regarded as lower bounds and underestimates. The long-lived group showed more naive CD4+ T cells, fewer expanded clones and increased TCR diversity than the aged group, suggesting age selection.

Input material: blood. This receptor chain uses TRBV29-1 and TRBJ2-7, and the D gene may be TRBD2, 6 bases matching. The sequence derives from a woman between 25 and 40 years old in good health. The bases are TGCAGCGTTGAAGGGGCGCGGGGCTTCAAACCCTACGAGCAGTACTTC. Its coded protein is CSVEGARGFKPYEQYF.